These T cell receptor beta chains were read from a single sample in a study of neurological immune-mediated disorders. TCRdb re-analysed the 5' RACE reads in MiXCR, keeping a single row per CDR3 protein. The sample lists over 60,000 distinct CDR3 sequences; 4% to 6% were seen once. The sample taken for sequencing was PBMCs. The source of these receptors is a woman younger than 45 with multiple sclerosis. The CDR3 runs from the conserved cysteine through the conserved F or W. A D gene is named only where the DNA matches it firmly. Clone size is stated in some rows and not others, as once, few, many or a class when expanded.

j_gene,d_gene,v_gene,abundance,CDR3aa,CDR3nt
TRBJ1-2,NA,TRBV20-1,many,CSARMSAVGYGYTF,TGCAGTGCTAGAATGTCGGCCGTGGGGTATGGCTACACCTTC
TRBJ2-1,TRBD2,TRBV18,many,CASSQTSGGYEQFF,TGTGCCAGCTCGCAGACTAGCGGGGGCTATGAGCAGTTCTTC
TRBJ2-7,NA,TRBV5-6,many,CASSFQGPYEQYF,TGTGCCAGCAGCTTCCAGGGTCCCTACGAGCAGTACTTC
TRBJ1-2,NA,TRBV12-3/TRBV12-4,few,CASSLSKGKGYGYTF,TGTGCCAGCAGCTTAAGCAAGGGAAAGGGCTATGGCTACACCTTC
TRBJ2-3,NA,TRBV7-2,many,CASSLLSVDTQYF,TGTGCCAGCAGCTTACTATCGGTAGATACGCAGTATTTT
TRBJ2-3,NA,TRBV28,many,CASSPSGPTDTQYF,TGTGCCAGCAGCCCCTCCGGCCCCACAGATACGCAGTATTTT
TRBJ1-2,NA,TRBV20-1,many,CSARPPGYPNYGYTF,TGCAGTGCTAGACCACCGGGTTACCCTAACTATGGCTACACCTTC
TRBJ1-6,NA,TRBV7-9,many,CASSSGQYNSPLHF,TGTGCCAGCAGTTCGGGACAATATAATTCACCCCTCCACTTT
TRBJ1-6,NA,TRBV20-1,NA,CSAVPPGGPGSPLHF,TGCAGTGCTGTCCCTCCTGGGGGTCCAGGGTCACCCCTACACTTT
TRBJ1-5,NA,TRBV7-2,few,CASSQQGTNQPQNF,TGTGCCAGCAGCCAACAGGGAACCAATCAGCCCCAGAATTTT
TRBJ1-1,TRBD1,TRBV6-5,many,CASSYAPLGQGTEAFF,TGTGCCAGCAGTTACGCCCCCCTCGGACAGGGCACTGAAGCTTTCTTT
TRBJ2-5,NA,TRBV20-1,many,CSARDGPAQETQYF,TGCAGTGCTAGAGATGGTCCAGCCCAAGAGACCCAGTACTTC
TRBJ1-2,TRBD1,TRBV7-9,many,CASSSPGTGRPPGAYGYTF,TGTGCCAGCAGCTCACCCGGGACAGGGAGGCCCCCGGGGGCTTATGGCTACACCTTC
TRBJ2-1,TRBD1,TRBV5-1,many,CASSLRTGENEQFF,TGCGCCAGCAGCCTTCGGACAGGGGAGAATGAGCAGTTCTTC
TRBJ1-5,NA,TRBV20-1,few,CSARKHNQPQHF,TGCAGTGCTAGGAAGCACAATCAGCCCCAGCATTTT
TRBJ2-4,NA,TRBV21-1,many,CASSKAAGRAGGPTKNIQYF,TGTGCCAGCAGCAAAGCGGCGGGTAGGGCGGGGGGGCCGACCAAAAACATTCAGTACTTC
TRBJ2-7,NA,TRBV7-2,many,CASSRASWSPPYF,TGTGCCAGCAGCCGAGCGTCGTGGAGCCCGCCCTACTTC
TRBJ2-2,NA,TRBV7-3,NA,CASSPEFGGELFF,TGTGCCAGCAGCCCCGAATTTGGCGGGGAGCTGTTTTTT
TRBJ2-1,NA,TRBV11-3,many,CASSLIGGTEQFF,TGTGCCAGCAGCCTGATAGGGGGGACTGAGCAGTTCTTC
TRBJ2-3,TRBD2,TRBV5-1,many,CASSLALAGGPDTQYF,TGCGCCAGCAGCTTGGCCCTAGCGGGGGGCCCAGATACGCAGTATTTT
TRBJ2-6,TRBD2,TRBV9,NA,CASSVVGGGGASGAKVLTF,TGTGCCAGCAGCGTAGTGGGCGGCGGGGGGGCCTCTGGGGCCAAAGTCCTGACTTTC
TRBJ2-3,TRBD2,TRBV9,few,CASSVAGLAGEDTQYF,TGTGCCAGCAGCGTAGCGGGACTAGCGGGAGAAGATACGCAGTATTTT
TRBJ2-7,TRBD1,TRBV20-1,NA,CSAKGASYEQYF,TGCAGTGCAAAGGGGGCCTCCTACGAGCAGTACTTC
TRBJ2-7,NA,TRBV5-1,many,CASSLAEPGLYEQYF,TGCGCCAGCAGCTTGGCGGAGCCGGGTCTCTACGAGCAGTACTTC
TRBJ2-5,NA,TRBV5-6,NA,CASSLMRAKETQYF,TGTGCCAGCAGCTTGATGCGGGCCAAGGAGACCCAGTACTTC
TRBJ2-3,TRBD2,TRBV4-1,many,CASSLRASGGSTDTQYF,TGCGCCAGCAGCCTACGGGCTAGCGGGGGGAGCACAGATACGCAGTATTTT
TRBJ2-2,NA,TRBV10-1,many,CAEDPMGGGAGELFF,TGCGCCGAAGACCCCATGGGGGGAGGAGCCGGGGAGCTGTTTTTT
TRBJ2-5,NA,TRBV29-1,many,CSVEEGGVKTQYF,TGCAGCGTTGAAGAGGGCGGCGTAAAGACCCAGTACTTC
TRBJ2-7,TRBD1,TRBV10-2,many,CASSAGDRGSGQYF,TGCGCCAGCAGCGCGGGGGACAGGGGTAGTGGGCAGTACTTC
TRBJ1-1,NA,TRBV18,few,CASSRGASGEAFF,TGTGCCAGCTCACGTGGGGCCTCGGGCGAGGCTTTCTTT
TRBJ1-1,TRBD1,TRBV20-1,few,CSARDYRGQGFTEAFF,TGCAGTGCTAGAGATTATCGGGGACAGGGTTTCACTGAAGCTTTCTTT
TRBJ1-2,NA,TRBV20-1,many,CSGKGSGSDGYTF,TGCAGTGGAAAGGGTTCAGGGTCTGATGGCTACACCTTC
TRBJ2-7,NA,TRBV7-2,many,CASSLPLEWGSSYEQYF,TGTGCCAGCAGCTTACCCCTGGAGTGGGGGAGCTCCTACGAGCAGTACTTC
TRBJ2-2,NA,TRBV25-1,NA,CASSAYTAGAAGELFF,TGTGCCAGCAGTGCCTATACCGCAGGGGCGGCGGGGGAGCTGTTTTTT
TRBJ1-6,NA,TRBV18,few,CASSPGPQGEKSPLHF,TGTGCCAGCTCACCGGGCCCACAGGGTGAAAAATCACCCCTCCACTTT
TRBJ2-1,NA,TRBV5-1,NA,CASSLEGRSRNEQFF,TGCGCCAGCAGCTTGGAAGGTCGGAGTCGGAATGAGCAGTTCTTC
TRBJ2-3,NA,TRBV10-1,many,CASSVFGPDTQYF,TGCGCCAGCAGTGTTTTCGGACCAGATACGCAGTATTTT
TRBJ2-3,NA,TRBV7-6,many,CASSLGGGRTDTQYF,TGTGCCAGCAGCTTAGGTGGGGGACGCACAGATACGCAGTATTTT
TRBJ2-1,TRBD2,TRBV7-2,few,CASSLVRGGGGNSHEQFF,TGTGCCAGCAGCTTAGTTCGGGGCGGCGGGGGGAATTCTCATGAGCAGTTCTTC